This T cell receptor (beta chain) was identified during a study of OX40 agonist ivuxolimab in advanced cancers. Across the whole study: Ivuxolimab is a fully human IgG2 antibody that activates OX40 (CD134). The dose-escalation cohort had hepatocellular carcinoma, melanoma, renal cell or head and neck cancer. Having had anti-PD-1, anti-PD-L1 or anti-CTLA-4 therapy before was allowed, and around 44% had some.

The method was immunoSEQ multiplex PCR; TCRdb's version includes in-frame clones alone and lacks a portion of them. The table shows 50,000 to 75,000 clones, with roughly 90% occurring only once. V gave up 4 bases and J gave up 2 bases, with 8 bases separating them. This CDR3 has 13 residues. Germline CDR1 KGHSH, CDR2 LQKENI. The receptor was isolated from an adult with an advanced solid tumor such as melanoma, head and neck, liver or kidney cancer. The specimen was CD4+ or CD8+ T cells sorted from blood, collected in a trial of the OX40 agonist ivuxolimab. The chain recombines TRBV18 with TRBJ2-5; D is unresolved. The CDR3 is CASSRDPQETQYF. In DNA form, the CDR3 reads TGTGCCAGCTCACGAGACCCGCAAGAGACCCAGTACTTC.